This T cell receptor (beta chain) appears in the sequencing data of a study of T cells in Graves' hyperthyroidism and ophthalmopathy. This clonotype was seen many times. Those patients with uncontrolled infection, other autoimmune disease, pregnancy or lactation were excluded. Diagnoses rested on clinical symptoms, serum thyroxine and TRAb, thyroid ultrasound and orbital computed tomography. V gave up 7 bases and J gave up 4 bases, with 13 bases separating them. CDR1 is SGHVS and CDR2 is FQNEAQ in the germline V gene. There are 13 residues in the CDR3. Amplification targeted TCR beta CDR3 regions from RNA transcripts. The primer set for the first-round RT-PCR of the TCR CDR3 was HTBI. TCRdb re-called the multiplex PCR reads with MiXCR, one entry per CDR3 protein. Altogether fewer than 700,000 distinct CDR3 sequences are present, under 20% being singletons, with the ten largest covering 15% to 20%.

This receptor was taken from a woman aged 18-29 years with Graves' ophthalmopathy. The genes are TRBV7-8 and TRBJ2-5; a possible D gene is TRBD2 (6 bases). The source material was blood. DNA of the CDR3: TGTGCCAGCATGGGGGGAAGGGGAGAGACCCAGTACTTC. Its protein product is CASMGGRGETQYF. Variable domain in full (rest from reference TRBV7-8 and TRBJ2-5): GAGVSQSPRYKVAKRGQDVALRCDPISGHVSLFWYQQALGQGPEFLTYFQNEAQLDKSGLPSDRFFAERPEGSVSTLKIQRTQQEDSAVYLCASMGGRGETQYFGPGTRLLVL.